The rows below give T cell receptor beta chains drawn from one sample of a study of OX40 agonist ivuxolimab in advanced cancers. Clones were read by immunoSEQ multiplex PCR, and TCRdb kept only the in-frame ones, dropping some. Among tens of thousands of clones, approximately 90% were seen once, and the ten largest hold about 6.3%. The starting material was CD4+ or CD8+ T cells sorted from blood, obtained in a trial of the OX40 agonist ivuxolimab. These receptors were taken from an adult with an advanced solid tumor such as melanoma, head and neck, liver or kidney cancer. Both conserved end residues are part of each CDR3. The D gene is left open where the match is weak. Clone size is given for some rows only: seen once, a few or many times, or a class if the clone is expanded.

D gene	clone size	V gene	J gene	CDR3 DNA	CDR3 protein
-	-	TRBV28	TRBJ1-1	TGTGCCAGCAGTTTACGGGCAGATGAAGCTTTCTTT	CASSLRADEAFF
-	-	TRBV2	TRBJ2-7	TGTGCCAGCAGCCCGGGCCCAACCTACGAGCAGTACTTC	CASSPGPTYEQYF
TRBD2	-	TRBV13	TRBJ2-2	TGTGCCAGCAGCTCGGGACTAGCGGAGAACACCGGGGAGCTGTTTTTT	CASSSGLAENTGELFF
-	-	TRBV6-5	TRBJ1-4	TGTGCCAGCAGTTCAGAGAATTGGAGTGAAAAACTGTTTTTT	CASSSENWSEKLFF
-	once	TRBV11-2	TRBJ2-5	TGTGCCAGCCGTCCCCCGGATCAAGAGACCCAGTACTTC	CASRPPDQETQYF
-	-	TRBV6-5	TRBJ2-5	TGTGCCAGCGCCCCCCATAACCAAGAGACCCAGTACTTC	CASAPHNQETQYF
-	-	TRBV6-1	TRBJ2-7	TGTGCCAGCAGTGAAACCGCCGGGTCCTACGAGCAGTACTTC	CASSETAGSYEQYF
-	-	TRBV30	TRBJ1-2	TGTGCCTGGAGTGTATTTGGGAGATCGCTTTATGGCTACACCTTC	CAWSVFGRSLYGYTF
-	once	TRBV11-2	TRBJ2-1	TGTGCCAGCAGCTCGGATACAGGGTCGGCCCCCTACAATGAGCAGTTCTTC	CASSSDTGSAPYNEQFF
TRBD1	-	TRBV4-1	TRBJ2-2	TGCGCCAGCAGCCAAGAGGGTGGAAGGGGGCGCTGGGCCGGGGAGCTGTTTTTT	CASSQEGGRGRWAGELFF
TRBD1	-	TRBV5-8	TRBJ2-7	TGTGCCAGCAGGGGGACAGGGGGCAACGAGCAGTACTTC	CASRGTGGNEQYF
TRBD1	-	TRBV28	TRBJ1-2	TGTGCCAGCAGTTTAATTACAGGGGGAGGTGGCTACACCTTC	CASSLITGGGGYTF
-	-	TRBV9	TRBJ2-5	TGTGCCAGCAGCGTAGAGGGAAGACCGGCCCAAGAGACCCAGTACTTC	CASSVEGRPAQETQYF
-	-	TRBV7-6	TRBJ2-1	TGTGCCAGCAGCTTATGGGCGGGCGATGAGCAGTTCTTC	CASSLWAGDEQFF
-	-	TRBV5-1	TRBJ2-1	TGCGCCAGCAGCTCACGCTCGTACAATGAGCAGTTCTTC	CASSSRSYNEQFF
-	-	TRBV9	TRBJ2-1	TGTGCCAGCAGCACCCGGACTGGTCCCTACAATGAGCAGTTCTTC	CASSTRTGPYNEQFF
-	-	TRBV4-2	TRBJ2-7	TGTGCCAGCAGCCCCTACAGGGAGGTCTACGAGCAGTACTTC	CASSPYREVYEQYF